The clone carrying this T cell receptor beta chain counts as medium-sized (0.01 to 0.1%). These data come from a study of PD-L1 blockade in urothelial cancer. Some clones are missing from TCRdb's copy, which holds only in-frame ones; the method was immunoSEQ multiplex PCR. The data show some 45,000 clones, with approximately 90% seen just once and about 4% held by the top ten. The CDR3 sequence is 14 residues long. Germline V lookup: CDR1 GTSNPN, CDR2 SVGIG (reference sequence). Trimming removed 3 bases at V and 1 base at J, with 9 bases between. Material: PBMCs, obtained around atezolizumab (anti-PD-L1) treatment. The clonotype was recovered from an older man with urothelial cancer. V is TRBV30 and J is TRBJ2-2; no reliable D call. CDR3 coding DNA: TGTGCCTGGAGATACGCCAGGAACACCGGGGAGCTGTTTTTT. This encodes CAWRYARNTGELFF. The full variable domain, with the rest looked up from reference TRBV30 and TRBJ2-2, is SQTIHQWPATLVQPVGSPLSLECTVEGTSNPNLYWYRQAAGRGLQLLFYSVGIGQISSEVPQNLSASRPQDRQFILSSKKLLLSDSGFYLCAWRYARNTGELFFGEGSRLTVL.